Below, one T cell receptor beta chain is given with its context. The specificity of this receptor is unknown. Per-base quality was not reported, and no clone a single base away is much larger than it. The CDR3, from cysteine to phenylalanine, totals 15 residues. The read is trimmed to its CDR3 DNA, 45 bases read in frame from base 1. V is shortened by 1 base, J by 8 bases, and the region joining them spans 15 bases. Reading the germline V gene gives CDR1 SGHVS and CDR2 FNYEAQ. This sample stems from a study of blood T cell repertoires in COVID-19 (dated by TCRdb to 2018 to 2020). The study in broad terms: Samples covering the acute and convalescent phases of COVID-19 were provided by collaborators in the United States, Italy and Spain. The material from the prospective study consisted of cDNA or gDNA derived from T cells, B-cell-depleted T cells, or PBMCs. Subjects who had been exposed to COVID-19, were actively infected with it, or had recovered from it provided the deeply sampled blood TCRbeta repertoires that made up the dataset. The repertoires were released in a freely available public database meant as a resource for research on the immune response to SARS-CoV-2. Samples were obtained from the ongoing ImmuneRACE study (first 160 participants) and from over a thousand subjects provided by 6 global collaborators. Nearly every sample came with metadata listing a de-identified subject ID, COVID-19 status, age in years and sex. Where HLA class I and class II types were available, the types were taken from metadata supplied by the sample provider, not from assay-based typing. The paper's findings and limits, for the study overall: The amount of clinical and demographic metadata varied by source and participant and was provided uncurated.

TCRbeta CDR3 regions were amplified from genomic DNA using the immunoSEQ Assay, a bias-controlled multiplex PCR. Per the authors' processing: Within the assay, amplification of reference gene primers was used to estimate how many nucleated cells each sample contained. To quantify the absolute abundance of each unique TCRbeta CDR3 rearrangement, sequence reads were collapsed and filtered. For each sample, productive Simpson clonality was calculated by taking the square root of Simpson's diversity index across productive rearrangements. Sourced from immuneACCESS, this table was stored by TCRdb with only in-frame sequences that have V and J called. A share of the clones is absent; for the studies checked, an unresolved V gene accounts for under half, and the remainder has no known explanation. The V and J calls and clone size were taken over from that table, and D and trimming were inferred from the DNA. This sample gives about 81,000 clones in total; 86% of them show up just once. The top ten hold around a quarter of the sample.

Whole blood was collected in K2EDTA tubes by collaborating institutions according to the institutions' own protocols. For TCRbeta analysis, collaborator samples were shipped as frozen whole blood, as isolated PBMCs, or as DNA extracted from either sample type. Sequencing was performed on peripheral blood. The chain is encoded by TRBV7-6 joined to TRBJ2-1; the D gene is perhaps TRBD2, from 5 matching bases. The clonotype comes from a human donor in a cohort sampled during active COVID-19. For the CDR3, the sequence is CASSLGVGNADEQFF. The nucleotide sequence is TGTGCCAGCAGCTTAGGAGTCGGGAATGCCGATGAGCAGTTCTTC.